The present T cell receptor (beta chain) was sequenced within a study of cytomegalovirus exposure and HLA in healthy donors. As regards this clone: No antigen is known for it.

With 2 bases clipped from V and 10 bases from J, the junction kept 5 bases outside the gene matches. Germline values: CDR1 LGHNA, CDR2 YNFKEQ. The CDR3 has 15 amino acids. Broader study findings: According to the study, some 160 TCR beta chains were cytomegalovirus-associated. Rare TCR sequences dominated, though some public TCRs recurred in many donors.

Profiled with immunoSEQ multiplex PCR; TCRdb holds only in-frame clones, not every one. The sample has 130,000 to 150,000 clones; around 88% are singletons. This rearrangement joins TRBV4-2 to TRBJ1-6; 10 bases map to TRBD1. The specimen was PBMCs. The TCR was taken from a woman between 18 and 30 years old in good health and CMV-seropositive. CDR3 sequence reads: CASSQSGTGESPLHF. CDR3 bases: TGTGCCAGCAGCCAATCCGGGACAGGGGAATCACCCCTCCACTTT.